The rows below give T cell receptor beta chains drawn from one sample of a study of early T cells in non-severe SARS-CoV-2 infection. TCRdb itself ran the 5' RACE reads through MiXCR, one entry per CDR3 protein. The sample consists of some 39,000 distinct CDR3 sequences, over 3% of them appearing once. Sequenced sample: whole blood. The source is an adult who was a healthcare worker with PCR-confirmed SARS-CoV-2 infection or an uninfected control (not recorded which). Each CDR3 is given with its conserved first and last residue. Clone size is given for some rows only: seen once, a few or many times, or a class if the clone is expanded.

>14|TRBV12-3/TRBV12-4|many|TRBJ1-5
CASRTGSGNQPQHF
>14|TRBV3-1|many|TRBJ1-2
CASSPPGAHYGYTF
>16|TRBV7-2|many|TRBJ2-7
CASSLVFGTGAYEQYF
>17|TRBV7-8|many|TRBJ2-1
CASSSPLGLAGANEQFF
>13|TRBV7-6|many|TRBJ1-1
CASSLPGQAEAFF
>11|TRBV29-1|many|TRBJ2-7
CSAGGLVEQYF
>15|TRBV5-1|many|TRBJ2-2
CASSPGTGGTGELFF
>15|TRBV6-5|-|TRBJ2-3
CASSYSGTSMDTQYF
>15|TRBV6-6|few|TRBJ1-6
CASTQKGGFNSPLHF
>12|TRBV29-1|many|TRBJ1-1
CSVEGGNSEAFF
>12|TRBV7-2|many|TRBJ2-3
CASSLRAAGQYF
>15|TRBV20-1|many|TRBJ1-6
CSASSDRGQGSPLHF
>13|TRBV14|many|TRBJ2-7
CASSQEAPTEQYF
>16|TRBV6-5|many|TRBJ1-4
CASSSLGTGGHNILFF
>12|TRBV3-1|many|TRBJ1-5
CASSQGVQPQHF
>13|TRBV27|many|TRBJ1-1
CASSFRVRTEAFF
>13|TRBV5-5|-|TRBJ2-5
CASSLGGSETQYF
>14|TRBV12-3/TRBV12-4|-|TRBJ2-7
CASRGAGLLGEQYF
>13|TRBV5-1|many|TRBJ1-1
CASSLGGVTEAFF
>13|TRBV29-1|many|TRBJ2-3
CSAPGQGEDTQYF
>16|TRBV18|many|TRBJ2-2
CASSPPNRENTGELFF
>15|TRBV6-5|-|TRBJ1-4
CASRPNRGTNEKLFF
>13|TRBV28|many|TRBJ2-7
CASSRDGSYEQYF
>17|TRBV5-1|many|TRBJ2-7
CASSTLGAGAGWNEQYF
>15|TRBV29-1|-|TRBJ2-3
CSGAPPTPSTDTQYF
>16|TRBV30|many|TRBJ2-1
CAWSHPVAGGYNEQFF
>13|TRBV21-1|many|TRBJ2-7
CASSMDRADEQYF
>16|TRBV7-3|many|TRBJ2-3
CASSSQTSGDTDTQYF
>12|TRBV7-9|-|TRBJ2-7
CASSTDRLEQYF
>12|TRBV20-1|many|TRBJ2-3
CSATGSTDTQYF
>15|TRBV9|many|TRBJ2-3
CASSSGLGVGDTQYF
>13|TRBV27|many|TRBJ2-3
CASSLRGTDTQYF
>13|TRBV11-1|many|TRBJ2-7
CASSYVSSYEQYF
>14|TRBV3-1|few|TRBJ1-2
CASSHSGQGHGYTF
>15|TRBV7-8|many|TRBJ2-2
CASSSRHQGTGELFF
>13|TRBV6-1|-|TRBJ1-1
CASSGLRSTEAFF